This T cell receptor (beta chain) was retrieved from a study of Ad26.COV2.S vaccination and SARS-CoV-2 variants. The treatment denotes: over 15 received Ad26.COV2.S at low or high dose, single or two shots; about 5 received placebo; per-sample allocation not given. Sampling occurred on day 63 after the first vaccine or placebo injection. Some clones are missing from TCRdb's copy, which holds only in-frame ones; the method was immunoSEQ multiplex PCR. The sample shows roughly 510,000 clones, roughly 87% of them seen only once. The starting material was peripheral blood, obtained in a trial of Ad26.COV2.S vaccine versus placebo. This receptor was identified in a person aged 18-65 years who received the Ad26.COV2.S COVID-19 vaccine or a placebo.

CDR3 amino acids: CAWSALSGRSETGELFF. For the CDR3, the DNA is TGTGCCTGGAGTGCTCTCAGCGGGAGGTCCGAGACCGGGGAGCTGTTTTTT. The chain employs TRBV30 and TRBJ2-2; 9 nucleotides agree with TRBD2. After removal of 1 base from V and 5 bases from J, the junction contained 11 bases not matched to a gene. Germline CDR1 and CDR2: GTSNPN and SVGIG (reference sequence). The CDR3 sequence is 17 residues long. The whole variable domain, filled in from reference TRBV30 and TRBJ2-2, reads SQTIHQWPATLVQPVGSPLSLECTVEGTSNPNLYWYRQAAGRGLQLLFYSVGIGQISSEVPQNLSASRPQDRQFILSSKKLLLSDSGFYLCAWSALSGRSETGELFFGEGSRLTVL.